Presented here are 11 T cell receptor beta chains from one specimen sequenced in a study of blood T cell repertoires in COVID-19. Some clones are missing from TCRdb's copy, which holds only in-frame ones; the method was immunoSEQ multiplex PCR. Of about 130,000 clones in the sample, about 89% are singletons; the top ten hold 2% to 3%. Material for sequencing was peripheral blood. These receptors all come from a man in his fifties or sixties with active COVID-19.

The table lists this clone with a few counts. V is TRBV2 and J is TRBJ1-5, with a weak D call TRBD1 (5 bases). With 6 bases removed from V and 0 bases from J, the gap between germline ends came to 21 bases. The CDR3 length is 18 residues. Germline values: CDR1 SNHLY, CDR2 FYNNEI. The CDR3 coding sequence is TGTGCCAGCAGGCTCTTGGGACTCGGGACTCATAGCAATCAGCCCCAGCATTTT. This translates into CASRLLGLGTHSNQPQHF.

The chain is built from TRBV15 and TRBJ2-3; D may be TRBD2 (6 bases). Between the trimmed V and J ends, which lost 0 bases and 2 bases, there was a span of 15 bases. Germline-derived CDR1 and CDR2 are LNHNV and YYDKDF (reference sequence). This CDR3 contains 17 residues. CDR3 in amino acids: CATSRDLGRGLTDTQYF. The CDR3 nucleotides are TGTGCCACCAGCAGAGATTTGGGGCGGGGCCTCACAGATACGCAGTATTTT.

The genes are TRBV7-2 and TRBJ2-7, with TRBD1 identical over 9 bases. The CDR3 totals 16 residues. V gave up 5 bases and J gave up 6 bases; unmatched junction bases: 14. In germline, CDR1 is SGHTA, CDR2 FQGNSA. In nucleotides, the CDR3 is TGTGCCAGCAGCCGGGACAGGGACAGGGCTAGTCGCGAGCAGTACTTC. Protein sequence: CASSRDRDRASREQYF.

The rearrangement uses TRBV5-1 and TRBJ1-5, with 8 bases fitting TRBD1. V gave up 5 bases and J gave up 5 bases; unmatched junction bases: 9. The CDR3 covers 15 residues. CDR1 SGHRS and CDR2 YFSETQ come from the germline V gene. The CDR3 reads CASSSGQGGYQPQHF. CDR3 nucleotide sequence: TGCGCCAGCAGTTCCGGACAGGGTGGCTATCAGCCCCAGCATTTT.

The V gene is TRBV3-1 (or the pseudogene TRBV3-2), the J gene TRBJ1-1; 7 nucleotides match TRBD1. This CDR3 is built from 20 residues. The germline gives CDR1 LGHDT, CDR2 YNNKEL (reference sequence). J lost 2 bases, V lost 8 bases, and 26 bases had no gene match. DNA for the CDR3: TGTGCCAGCTGTTTCCCCTCTTACCCCCGAAGGACAGGCCTTAACACTGAAGCTTTCTTT. It yields the protein CASCFPSYPRRTGLNTEAFF.

The genes are TRBV12-3 or TRBV12-4 and TRBJ2-5; 8 nucleotides match TRBD1. Trimming took 6 bases from V and 3 from J; bases not matched to a gene: 3. This CDR3 is 13 amino acids long. The CDR3 loop is CASRKQGEETQYF. The CDR3 DNA follows: TGTGCCAGCAGAAAACAGGGGGAAGAGACCCAGTACTTC.

V is TRBV5-1 and J is TRBJ2-5; TRBD1 agrees at 7 bases. V lost 3 bases, J lost 4 bases, and 6 bases stayed unmatched. Looked up from germline, CDR1 is SGHRS and CDR2 is YFSETQ. This CDR3 has 14 residues. The CDR3: CASSSEGAGETQYF. The CDR3 DNA follows: TGCGCCAGCAGCTCCGAGGGGGCAGGAGAGACCCAGTACTTC.

The V gene is TRBV29-1, the J gene TRBJ2-7; D is unclear. Trimming shortened V by 4 bases and J by 7 bases, and 8 bases separated the two germline ends. The CDR3 extends over 10 amino acids. CDR1 is SQVTM and CDR2 is ANQGSEA in the germline V gene. CDR3 DNA: TGCAGCGTTGGCACTGATGAGCAGTACTTC. Translating gives CSVGTDEQYF.

The gene calls are TRBV11-1 and TRBJ1-6, with D hard to call. CDR1 is SGHAT, CDR2 FQDESV, per germline (reference sequence). Trimming stripped 5 bases from V and 6 bases from J, with 11 bases between. The CDR3 sequence is 14 residues long. The CDR3 nucleotides read TGTGCCAGCAGCAACCGGGGTAGTAATTCACCCCTCCACTTT. Its protein is CASSNRGSNSPLHF.

V usage is TRBV6-5 and J usage is TRBJ1-5, with D unresolved. V shed 6 bases and J shed 3 bases, with 15 bases lying between them. Germline V gene lookup returns CDR1 MNHEY and CDR2 SVGAGI. CDR3 length: 15 residues. For the CDR3, the DNA is TGTGCCAGCAGCCCAAACCCGGGTCTCAATCAGCCCCAGCATTTT. Protein sequence: CASSPNPGLNQPQHF.

J is TRBJ1-2 and V is TRBV13, with a weak D call TRBD1 (5 bases). Germline V gene sequence: CDR1 PRHDT, CDR2 FYEKMQ (reference sequence). Trimming stripped 4 bases from V and 4 bases from J, with 19 bases between. CDR3 length: 16 residues. The chain's CDR3 is CASSSLSWEQVYGYTF. CDR3 nucleotide sequence: TGTGCCAGCAGCTCGCTTAGTTGGGAACAGGTCTATGGCTACACCTTC.